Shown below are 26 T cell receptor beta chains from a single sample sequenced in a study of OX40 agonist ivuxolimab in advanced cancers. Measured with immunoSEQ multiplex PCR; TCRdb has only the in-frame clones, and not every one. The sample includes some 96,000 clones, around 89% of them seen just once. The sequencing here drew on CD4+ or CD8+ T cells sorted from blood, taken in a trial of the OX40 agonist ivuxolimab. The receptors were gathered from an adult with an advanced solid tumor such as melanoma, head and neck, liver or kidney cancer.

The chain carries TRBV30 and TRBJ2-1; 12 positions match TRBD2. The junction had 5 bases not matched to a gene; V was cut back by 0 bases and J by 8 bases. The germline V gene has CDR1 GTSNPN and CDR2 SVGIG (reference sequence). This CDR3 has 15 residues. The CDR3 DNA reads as TGTGCCTGGAGTGTTAGGACTAGCGGGGCATATGAGCAGTTCTTC. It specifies CAWSVRTSGAYEQFF.

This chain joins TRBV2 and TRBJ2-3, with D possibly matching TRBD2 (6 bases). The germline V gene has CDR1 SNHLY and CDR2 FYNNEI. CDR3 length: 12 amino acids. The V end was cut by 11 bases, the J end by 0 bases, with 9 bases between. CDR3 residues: CAGGTSTDTQYF. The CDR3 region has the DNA TGTGCCGGCGGGACTAGCACAGATACGCAGTATTTT.

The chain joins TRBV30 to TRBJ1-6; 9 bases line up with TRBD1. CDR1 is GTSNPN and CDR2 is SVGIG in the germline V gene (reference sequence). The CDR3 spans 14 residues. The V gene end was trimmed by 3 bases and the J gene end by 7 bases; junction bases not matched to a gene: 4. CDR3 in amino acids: CAWRDRGPNSPLHF. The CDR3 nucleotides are TGTGCCTGGAGGGACAGGGGCCCAAATTCACCCCTCCACTTT.

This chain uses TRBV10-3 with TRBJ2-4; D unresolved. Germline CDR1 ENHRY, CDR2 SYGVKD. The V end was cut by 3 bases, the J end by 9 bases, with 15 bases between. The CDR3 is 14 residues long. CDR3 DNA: TGTGCCATCAGTGATTGGAAGGAAAACGGCATTCAGTACTTC. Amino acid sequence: CAISDWKENGIQYF.

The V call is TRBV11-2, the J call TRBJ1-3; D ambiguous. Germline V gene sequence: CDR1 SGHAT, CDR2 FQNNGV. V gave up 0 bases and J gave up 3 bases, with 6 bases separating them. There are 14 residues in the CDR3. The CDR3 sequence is CASSLDLYGNTIYF. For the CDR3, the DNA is TGTGCCAGCAGCTTAGATTTGTATGGAAACACCATATATTTT. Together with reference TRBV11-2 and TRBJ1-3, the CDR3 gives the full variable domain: EAGVAQSPRYKIIEKRQSVAFWCNPISGHATLYWYQQILGQGPKLLIQFQNNGVVDDSQLPKDRFSAERLKGVDSTLKIQPAKLEDSAVYLCASSLDLYGNTIYFGEGSWLTVV.

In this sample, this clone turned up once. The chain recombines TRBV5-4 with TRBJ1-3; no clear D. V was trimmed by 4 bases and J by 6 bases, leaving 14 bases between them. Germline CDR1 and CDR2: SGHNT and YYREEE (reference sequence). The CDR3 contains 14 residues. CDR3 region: CASSESGALNTIYF. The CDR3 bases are TGTGCCAGCAGCGAGTCCGGCGCCTTAAACACCATATATTTT.

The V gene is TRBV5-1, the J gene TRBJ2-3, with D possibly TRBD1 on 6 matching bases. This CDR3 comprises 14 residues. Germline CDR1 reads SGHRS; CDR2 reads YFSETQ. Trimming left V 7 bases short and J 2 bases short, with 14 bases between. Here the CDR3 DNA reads TGCGCCAGCTATAATGACAGGCCCACAGATACGCAGTATTTT. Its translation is CASYNDRPTDTQYF.

The CDR3 DNA sequence: TGTGCCAGCAGTTACCCCGGACAGGGCCCTAATTCACCCCTCCACTTT. The encoded protein is CASSYPGQGPNSPLHF. The J gene is TRBJ1-6, the V gene TRBV2; 8 nucleotides agree with TRBD1. Germline CDR1 SNHLY, CDR2 FYNNEI. With V trimmed by 5 bases and J by 6 bases, 9 bases remained unmatched. This CDR3 region has 16 residues. The variable domain in full, with the rest retrieved from reference TRBV2 and TRBJ1-6, is EPEVTQTPSHQVTQMGQEVILRCVPISNHLYFYWYRQILGQKVEFLVSFYNNEISEKSEIFDDQFSVERPDGSNFTLKIRSTKLEDSAMYFCASSYPGQGPNSPLHFGNGTRLTVT.

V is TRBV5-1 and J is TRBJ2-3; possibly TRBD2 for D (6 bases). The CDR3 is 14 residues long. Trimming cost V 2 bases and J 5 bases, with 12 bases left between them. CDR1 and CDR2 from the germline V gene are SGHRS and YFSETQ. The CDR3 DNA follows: TGCGCCAGCAGCTTAGACGAGCGGGTAGATACGCAGTATTTT. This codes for CASSLDERVDTQYF.

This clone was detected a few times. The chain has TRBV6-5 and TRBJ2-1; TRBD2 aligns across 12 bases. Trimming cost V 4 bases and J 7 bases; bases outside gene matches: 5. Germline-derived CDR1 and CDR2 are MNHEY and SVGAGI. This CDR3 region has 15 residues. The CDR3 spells CASSFGLAGRNEQFF. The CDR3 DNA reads TGTGCCAGCAGTTTCGGACTAGCGGGACGTAATGAGCAGTTCTTC.

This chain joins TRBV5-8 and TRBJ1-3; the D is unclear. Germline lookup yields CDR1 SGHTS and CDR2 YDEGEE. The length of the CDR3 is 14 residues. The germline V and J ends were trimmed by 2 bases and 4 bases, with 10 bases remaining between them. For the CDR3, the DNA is TGTGCCAGCAGCTTCGATCGGGGAGGAAACACCATATATTTT. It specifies CASSFDRGGNTIYF.

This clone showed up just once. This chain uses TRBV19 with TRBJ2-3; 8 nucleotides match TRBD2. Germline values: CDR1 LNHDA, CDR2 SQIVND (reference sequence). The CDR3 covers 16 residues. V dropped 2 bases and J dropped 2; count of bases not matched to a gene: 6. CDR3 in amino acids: CASSISAGGNTDTQYF. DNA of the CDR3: TGTGCCAGTAGTATATCGGCGGGAGGAAACACAGATACGCAGTATTTT.

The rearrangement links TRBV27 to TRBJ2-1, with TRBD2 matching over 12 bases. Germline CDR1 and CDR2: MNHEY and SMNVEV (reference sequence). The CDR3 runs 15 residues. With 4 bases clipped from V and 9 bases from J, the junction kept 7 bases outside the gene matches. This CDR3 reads CASSSPGLAGSEQFF. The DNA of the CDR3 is TGTGCCAGCAGTTCGCCGGGACTAGCGGGTAGTGAGCAGTTCTTC.

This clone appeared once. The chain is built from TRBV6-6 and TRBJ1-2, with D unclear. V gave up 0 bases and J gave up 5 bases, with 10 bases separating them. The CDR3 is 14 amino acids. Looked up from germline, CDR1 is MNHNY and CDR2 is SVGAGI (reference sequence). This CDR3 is CASSYSLRDYGYTF. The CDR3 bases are TGTGCCAGCAGTTACTCATTGAGGGATTATGGCTACACCTTC.

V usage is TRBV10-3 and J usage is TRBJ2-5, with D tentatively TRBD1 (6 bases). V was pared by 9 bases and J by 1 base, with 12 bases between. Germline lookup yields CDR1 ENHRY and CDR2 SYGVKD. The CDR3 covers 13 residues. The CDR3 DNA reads TGTGCCATAGGAGGACAGCTCCAAGAGACCCAGTACTTC. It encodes CAIGGQLQETQYF.

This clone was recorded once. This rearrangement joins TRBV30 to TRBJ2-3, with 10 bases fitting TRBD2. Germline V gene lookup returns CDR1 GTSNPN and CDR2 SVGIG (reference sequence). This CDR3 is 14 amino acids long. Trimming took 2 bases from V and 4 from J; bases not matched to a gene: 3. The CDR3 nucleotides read TGTGCCTGGAGTACCAGCGGGAGGGCAGATACGCAGTATTTT. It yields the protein CAWSTSGRADTQYF.

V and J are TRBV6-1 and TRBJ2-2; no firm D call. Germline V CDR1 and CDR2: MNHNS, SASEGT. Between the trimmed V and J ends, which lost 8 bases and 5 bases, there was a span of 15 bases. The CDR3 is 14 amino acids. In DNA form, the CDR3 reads TGTGCCAGCCGGATGTCGTGGGTTACCGGGGAGCTGTTTTTT. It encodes CASRMSWVTGELFF.

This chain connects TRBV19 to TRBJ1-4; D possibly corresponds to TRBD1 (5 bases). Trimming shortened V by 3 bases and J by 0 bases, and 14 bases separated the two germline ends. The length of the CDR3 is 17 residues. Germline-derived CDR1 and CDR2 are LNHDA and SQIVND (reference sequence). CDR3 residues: CASSMRQSAATNEKLFF. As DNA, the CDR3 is TGTGCCAGTAGTATGAGACAGTCAGCCGCAACTAATGAAAAACTGTTTTTT.

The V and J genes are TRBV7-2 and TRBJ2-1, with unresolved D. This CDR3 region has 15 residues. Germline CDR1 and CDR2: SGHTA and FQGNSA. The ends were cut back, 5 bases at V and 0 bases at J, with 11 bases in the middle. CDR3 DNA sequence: TGTGCCAGCAGCGCCCAGTCGAGCTCCTACAATGAGCAGTTCTTC. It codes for CASSAQSSSYNEQFF. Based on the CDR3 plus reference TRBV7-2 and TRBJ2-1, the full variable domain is GAGVSQSPSNKVTEKGKDVELRCDPISGHTALYWYRQSLGQGLEFLIYFQGNSAPDKSGLPSDRFSAERTGGSVSTLTIQRTQQEDSAVYLCASSAQSSSYNEQFFGPGTRLTVL.

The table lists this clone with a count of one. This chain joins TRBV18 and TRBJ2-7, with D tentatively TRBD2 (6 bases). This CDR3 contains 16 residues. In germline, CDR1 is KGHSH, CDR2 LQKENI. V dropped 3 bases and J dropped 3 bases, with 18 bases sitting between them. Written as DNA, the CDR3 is TGTGCCAGCTCACCGGTAGGCGGAGGGTTTGTCTACGAGCAGTACTTC. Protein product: CASSPVGGGFVYEQYF.

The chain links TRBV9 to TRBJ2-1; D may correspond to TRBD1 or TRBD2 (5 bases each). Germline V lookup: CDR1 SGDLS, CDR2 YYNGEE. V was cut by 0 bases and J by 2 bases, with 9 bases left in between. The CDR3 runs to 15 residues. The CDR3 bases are TGTGCCAGCAGCGTAGGAGGGGTCGCCTACAATGAGCAGTTCTTC. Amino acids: CASSVGGVAYNEQFF.

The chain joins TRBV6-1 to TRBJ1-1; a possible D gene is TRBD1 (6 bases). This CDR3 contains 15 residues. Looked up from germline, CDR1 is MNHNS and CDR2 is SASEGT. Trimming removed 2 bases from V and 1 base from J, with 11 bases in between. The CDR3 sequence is CASSELGTKNTEAFF. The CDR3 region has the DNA TGTGCCAGCAGTGAATTAGGGACAAAGAACACTGAAGCTTTCTTT.

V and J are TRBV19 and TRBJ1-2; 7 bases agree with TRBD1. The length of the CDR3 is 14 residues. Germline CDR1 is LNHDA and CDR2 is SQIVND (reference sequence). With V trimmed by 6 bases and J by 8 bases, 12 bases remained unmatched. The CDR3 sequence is CASSRQTGEGGYTF. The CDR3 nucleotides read TGTGCCAGTAGCCGCCAAACAGGGGAGGGAGGCTACACCTTC.

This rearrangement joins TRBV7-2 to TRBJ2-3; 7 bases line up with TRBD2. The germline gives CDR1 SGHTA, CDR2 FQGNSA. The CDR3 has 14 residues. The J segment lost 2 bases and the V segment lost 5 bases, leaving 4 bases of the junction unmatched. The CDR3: CASSPGLVTDTQYF. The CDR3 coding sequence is TGTGCCAGCAGCCCTGGACTAGTCACAGATACGCAGTATTTT.

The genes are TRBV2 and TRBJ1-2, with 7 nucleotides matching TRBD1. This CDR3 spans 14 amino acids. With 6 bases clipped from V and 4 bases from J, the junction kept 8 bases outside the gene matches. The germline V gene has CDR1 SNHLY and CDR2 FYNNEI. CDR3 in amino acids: CASRRTGVGYGYTF. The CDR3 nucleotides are TGTGCCAGCAGACGTACAGGGGTTGGCTATGGCTACACCTTC.

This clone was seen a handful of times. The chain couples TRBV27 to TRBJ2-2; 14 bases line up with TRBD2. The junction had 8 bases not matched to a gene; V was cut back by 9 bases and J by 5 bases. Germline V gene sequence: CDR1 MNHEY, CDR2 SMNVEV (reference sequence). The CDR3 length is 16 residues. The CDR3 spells CASRLAGGPRTGELFF. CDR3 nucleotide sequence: TGTGCCAGTCGACTAGCGGGAGGGCCTCGGACCGGGGAGCTGTTTTTT.